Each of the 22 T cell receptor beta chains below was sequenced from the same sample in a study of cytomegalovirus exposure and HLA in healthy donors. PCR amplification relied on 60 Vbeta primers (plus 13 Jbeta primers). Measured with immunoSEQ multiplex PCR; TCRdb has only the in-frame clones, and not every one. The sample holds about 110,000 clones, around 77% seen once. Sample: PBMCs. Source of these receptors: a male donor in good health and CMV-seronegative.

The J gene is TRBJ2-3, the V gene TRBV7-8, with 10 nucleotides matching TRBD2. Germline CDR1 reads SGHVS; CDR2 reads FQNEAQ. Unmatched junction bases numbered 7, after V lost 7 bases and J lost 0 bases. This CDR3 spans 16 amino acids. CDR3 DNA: TGTGCCAGCAATATAAGGACTAGCGGAAGCACAGATACGCAGTATTTT. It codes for CASNIRTSGSTDTQYF.

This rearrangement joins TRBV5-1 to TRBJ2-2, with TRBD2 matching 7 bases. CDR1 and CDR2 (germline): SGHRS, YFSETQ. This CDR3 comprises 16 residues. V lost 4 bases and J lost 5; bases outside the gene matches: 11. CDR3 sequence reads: CASSTVTTSATGELFF. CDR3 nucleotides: TGCGCCAGCAGCACGGTTACTACTAGCGCGACCGGGGAGCTGTTTTTT.

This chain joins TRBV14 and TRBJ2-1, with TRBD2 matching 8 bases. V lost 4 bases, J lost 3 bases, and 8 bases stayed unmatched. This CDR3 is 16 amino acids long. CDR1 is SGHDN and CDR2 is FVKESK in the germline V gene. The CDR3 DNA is TGTGCCAGCAGCCCTCGGCCGGGACTAGTCTACAATGAGCAGTTCTTC. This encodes CASSPRPGLVYNEQFF. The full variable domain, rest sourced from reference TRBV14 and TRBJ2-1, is EAGVTQFPSHSVIEKGQTVTLRCDPISGHDNLYWYRRVMGKEIKFLLHFVKESKQDESGMPNNRFLAERTGGTYSTLKVQPAELEDSGVYFCASSPRPGLVYNEQFFGPGTRLTVL.

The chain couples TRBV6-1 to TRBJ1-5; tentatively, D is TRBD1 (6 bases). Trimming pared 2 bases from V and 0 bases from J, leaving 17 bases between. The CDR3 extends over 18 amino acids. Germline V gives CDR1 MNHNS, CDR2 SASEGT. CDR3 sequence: CASSESPPGAGSNQPQHF. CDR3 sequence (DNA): TGTGCCAGCAGTGAATCCCCCCCAGGGGCAGGTAGCAATCAGCCCCAGCATTTT.

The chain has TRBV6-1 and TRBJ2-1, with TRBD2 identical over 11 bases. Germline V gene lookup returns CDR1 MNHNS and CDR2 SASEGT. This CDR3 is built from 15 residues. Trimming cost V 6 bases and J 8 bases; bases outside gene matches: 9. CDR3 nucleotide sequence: TGTGCCAGCAGGAGGGGGACTAGCGGCTTTGATGAGCAGTTCTTC. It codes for CASRRGTSGFDEQFF.

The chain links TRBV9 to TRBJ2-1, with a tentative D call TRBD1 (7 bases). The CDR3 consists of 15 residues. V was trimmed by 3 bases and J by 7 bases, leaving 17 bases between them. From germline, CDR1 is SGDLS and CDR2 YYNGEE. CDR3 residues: CASSDGGTDRNEQFF. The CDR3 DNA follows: TGTGCCAGCAGCGATGGAGGGACAGACAGAAATGAGCAGTTCTTC. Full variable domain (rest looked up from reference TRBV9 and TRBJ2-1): DSGVTQTPKHLITATGQRVTLRCSPRSGDLSVYWYQQSLDQGLQFLIQYYNGEERAKGNILERFSAQQFPDLHSELNLSSLELGDSALYFCASSDGGTDRNEQFFGPGTRLTVL.

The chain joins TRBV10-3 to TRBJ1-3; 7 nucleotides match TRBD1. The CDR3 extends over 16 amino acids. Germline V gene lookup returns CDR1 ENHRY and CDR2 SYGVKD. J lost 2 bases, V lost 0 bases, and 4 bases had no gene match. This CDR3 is CAISESARGTGNTIYF. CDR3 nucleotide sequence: TGTGCCATCAGTGAGTCCGCCAGGGGGACTGGAAACACCATATATTTT.

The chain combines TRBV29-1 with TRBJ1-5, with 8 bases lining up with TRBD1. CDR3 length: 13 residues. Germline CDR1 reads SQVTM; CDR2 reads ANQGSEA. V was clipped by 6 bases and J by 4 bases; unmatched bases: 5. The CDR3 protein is CSVGQVGNQPQHF. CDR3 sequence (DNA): TGCAGCGTGGGACAGGTCGGGAATCAGCCCCAGCATTTT.

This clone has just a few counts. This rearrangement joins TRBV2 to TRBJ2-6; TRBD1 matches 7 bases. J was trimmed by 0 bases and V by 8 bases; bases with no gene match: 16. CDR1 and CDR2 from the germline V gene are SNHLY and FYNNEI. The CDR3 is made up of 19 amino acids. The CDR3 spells CASRFRKDRAPSGANVLTF. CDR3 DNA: TGTGCCAGCCGATTCCGTAAAGACAGGGCCCCCTCTGGGGCCAACGTCCTGACTTTC.

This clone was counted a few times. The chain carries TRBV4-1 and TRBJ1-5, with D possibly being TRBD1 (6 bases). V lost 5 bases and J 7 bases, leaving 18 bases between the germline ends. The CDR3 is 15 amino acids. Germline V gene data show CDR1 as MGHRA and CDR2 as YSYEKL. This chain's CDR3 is CASSKRLLQGQPQHF. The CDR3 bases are TGCGCCAGCAGCAAACGACTCCTACAGGGACAGCCCCAGCATTTT.

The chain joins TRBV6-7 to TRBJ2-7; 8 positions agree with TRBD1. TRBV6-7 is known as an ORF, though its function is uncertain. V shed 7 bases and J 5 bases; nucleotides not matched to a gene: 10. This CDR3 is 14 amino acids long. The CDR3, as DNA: TGTGCCAGCACCATCGACAGGGGTGGACACGAGCAGTACTTC. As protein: CASTIDRGGHEQYF.

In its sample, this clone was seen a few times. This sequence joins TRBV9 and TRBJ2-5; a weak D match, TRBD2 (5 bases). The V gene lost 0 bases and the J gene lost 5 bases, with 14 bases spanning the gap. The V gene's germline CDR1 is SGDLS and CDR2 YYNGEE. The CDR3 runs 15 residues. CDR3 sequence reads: CASSVGGTTGETQYF. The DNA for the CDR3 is TGTGCCAGCAGCGTAGGGGGTACCACGGGGGAGACCCAGTACTTC.

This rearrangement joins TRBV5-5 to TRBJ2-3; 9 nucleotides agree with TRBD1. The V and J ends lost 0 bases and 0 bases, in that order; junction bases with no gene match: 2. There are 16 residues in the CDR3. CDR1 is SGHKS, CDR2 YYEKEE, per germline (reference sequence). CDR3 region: CASSLAGTGSTDTQYF. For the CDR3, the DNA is TGTGCCAGCAGCTTGGCCGGGACAGGGAGCACAGATACGCAGTATTTT.

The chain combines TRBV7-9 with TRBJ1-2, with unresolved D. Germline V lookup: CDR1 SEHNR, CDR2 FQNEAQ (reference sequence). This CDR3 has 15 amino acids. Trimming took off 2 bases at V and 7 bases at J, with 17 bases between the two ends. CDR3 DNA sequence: TGTGCCAGCAGCTTATTGGCAGGCGTCATCGGTGGCTACACCTTC. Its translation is CASSLLAGVIGGYTF.

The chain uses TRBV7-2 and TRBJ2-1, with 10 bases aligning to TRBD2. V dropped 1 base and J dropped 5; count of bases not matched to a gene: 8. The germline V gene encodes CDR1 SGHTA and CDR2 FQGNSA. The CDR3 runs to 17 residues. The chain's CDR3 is CASSLGASSGGNNEQFF. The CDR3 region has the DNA TGTGCCAGCAGCTTAGGAGCCTCTAGCGGGGGCAACAATGAGCAGTTCTTC.

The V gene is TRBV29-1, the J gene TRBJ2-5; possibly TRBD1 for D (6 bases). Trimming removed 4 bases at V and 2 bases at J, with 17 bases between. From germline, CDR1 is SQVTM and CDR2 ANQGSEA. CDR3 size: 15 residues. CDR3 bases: TGCAGCGTTGGTGGGACCTGGACAGAGCAAGAGACCCAGTACTTC. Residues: CSVGGTWTEQETQYF. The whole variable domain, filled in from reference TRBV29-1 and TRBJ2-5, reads SAVISQKPSRDICQRGTSLTIQCQVDSQVTMMFWYRQQPGQSLTLIATANQGSEATYESGFVIDKFPISRPNLTFSTLTVSNMSPEDSSIYLCSVGGTWTEQETQYFGPGTRLLVL.

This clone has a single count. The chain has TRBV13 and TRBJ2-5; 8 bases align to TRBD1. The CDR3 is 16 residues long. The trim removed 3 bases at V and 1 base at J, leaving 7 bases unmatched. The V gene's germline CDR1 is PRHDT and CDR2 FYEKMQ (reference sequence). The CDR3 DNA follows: TGTGCCAGCAGCTTCGGGGCCGGGACAGGCCAAGAGACCCAGTACTTC. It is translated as CASSFGAGTGQETQYF.

The CDR3 reads CASSLGAYSSYNEQFF. DNA for the CDR3: TGTGCCAGCAGCTTGGGAGCGTACAGCTCCTACAATGAGCAGTTCTTC. The V call is TRBV7-2, the J call TRBJ2-1; a weak D match, TRBD2 (5 bases). This CDR3 has 16 amino acids. Trimming left V 3 bases short and J 0 bases short, with 12 bases between. Germline V gives CDR1 SGHTA, CDR2 FQGNSA.

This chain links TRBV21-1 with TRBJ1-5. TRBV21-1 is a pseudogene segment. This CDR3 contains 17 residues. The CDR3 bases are TGTGCCAGCAGCAAAGCGTCCGGAGGGGCTAGCAATCAGCCCCAGCATTTT. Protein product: CASSKASGGASNQPQHF.

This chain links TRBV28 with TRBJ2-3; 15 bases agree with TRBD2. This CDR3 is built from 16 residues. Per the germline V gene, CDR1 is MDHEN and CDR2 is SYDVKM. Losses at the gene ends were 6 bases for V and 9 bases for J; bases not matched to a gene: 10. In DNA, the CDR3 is TGTGCCAGCAGCTCGGGACTAGCGGGAGGTCGAGACACGCAGTATTTT. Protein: CASSSGLAGGRDTQYF.

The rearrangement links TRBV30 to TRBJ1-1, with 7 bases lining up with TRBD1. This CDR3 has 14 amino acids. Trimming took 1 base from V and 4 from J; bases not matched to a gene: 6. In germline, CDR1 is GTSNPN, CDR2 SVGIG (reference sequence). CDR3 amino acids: CAWSGDRGATEAFF. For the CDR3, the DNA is TGTGCCTGGAGTGGGGACAGAGGGGCCACTGAAGCTTTCTTT.

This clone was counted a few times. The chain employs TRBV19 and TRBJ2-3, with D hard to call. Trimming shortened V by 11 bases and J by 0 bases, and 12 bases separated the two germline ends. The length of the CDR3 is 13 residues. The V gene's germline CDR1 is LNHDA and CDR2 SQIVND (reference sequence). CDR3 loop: CACSHTSTDTQYF. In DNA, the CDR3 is TGTGCCTGTTCACACACGAGCACAGATACGCAGTATTTT.